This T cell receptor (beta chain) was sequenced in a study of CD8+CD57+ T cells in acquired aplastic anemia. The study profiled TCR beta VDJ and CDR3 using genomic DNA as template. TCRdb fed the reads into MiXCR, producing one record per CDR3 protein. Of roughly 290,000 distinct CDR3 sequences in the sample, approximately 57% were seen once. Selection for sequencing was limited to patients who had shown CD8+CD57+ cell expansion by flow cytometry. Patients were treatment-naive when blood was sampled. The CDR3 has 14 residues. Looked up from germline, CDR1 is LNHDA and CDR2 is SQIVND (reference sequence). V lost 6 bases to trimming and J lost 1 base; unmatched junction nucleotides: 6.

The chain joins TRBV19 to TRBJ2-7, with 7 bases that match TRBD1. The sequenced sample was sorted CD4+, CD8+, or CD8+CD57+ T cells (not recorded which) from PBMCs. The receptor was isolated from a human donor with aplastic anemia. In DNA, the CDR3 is TGTGCCAGTAGCCGGGACAGCGCGTCCTACGAGCAGTACTTC. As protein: CASSRDSASYEQYF. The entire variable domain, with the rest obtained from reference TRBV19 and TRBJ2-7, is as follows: DGGITQSPKYLFRKEGQNVTLSCEQNLNHDAMYWYRQDPGQGLRLIYYSQIVNDFQKGDIAEGYSVSREKKESFPLTVTSAQKNPTAFYLCASSRDSASYEQYFGPGTRLTVT.